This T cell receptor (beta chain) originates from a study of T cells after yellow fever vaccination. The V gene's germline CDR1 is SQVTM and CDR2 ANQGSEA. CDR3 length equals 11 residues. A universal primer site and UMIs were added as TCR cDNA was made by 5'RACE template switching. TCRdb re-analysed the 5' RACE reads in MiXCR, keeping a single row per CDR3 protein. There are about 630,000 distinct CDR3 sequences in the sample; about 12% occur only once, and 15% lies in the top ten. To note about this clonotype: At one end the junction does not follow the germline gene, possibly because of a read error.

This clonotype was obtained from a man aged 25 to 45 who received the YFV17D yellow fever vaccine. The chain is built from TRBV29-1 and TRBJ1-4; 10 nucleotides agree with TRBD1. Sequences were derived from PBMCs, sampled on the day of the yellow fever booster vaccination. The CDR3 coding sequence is TGCAGCGTTTTGAGACAGGGGGCGTACGTTTTT. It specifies CSVLRQGAYVF.